The 13 T cell receptor beta chains given below trace back to one sample, sequenced in a study of T-cell reconstitution after alpha-beta-depleted transplantation in children. A library of TCRbeta sequences, prepared with unique molecular identifiers, was generated. Each CDR3 protein gets one entry after TCRdb re-called the PCR reads with MiXCR. This repertoire shows a few hundred thousand distinct CDR3 sequences, roughly 30% found once; its top ten account for around a third. This specimen was PBMCs, taken before TCRalphabeta/CD19-depleted stem cell transplant. These TCRs come from a boy younger than two with Wiskott-Aldrich syndrome, due to receive a stem cell transplant.

The chain employs TRBV20-1 and TRBJ2-1, with D tentatively TRBD2 (5 bases). The germline V gene has CDR1 DFQATT and CDR2 SNEGSKA (reference sequence). CDR3 length: 12 residues. The ends were cut back, 3 bases at V and 5 bases at J, with 8 bases in the middle. As DNA, the CDR3 is TGCAGTGCTAGTGAGGGCCACAATGAGCAGTTCTTC. Protein product: CSASEGHNEQFF.

The chain is built from TRBV12-3 or TRBV12-4 and TRBJ2-1; the match to TRBD2 covers 8 bases. Trimming took 3 bases from V and 7 from J; bases not matched to a gene: 5. This CDR3 comprises 14 residues. CDR3 residues: CASSLAGGRNEQFF. For the CDR3, the DNA is TGTGCCAGCAGTTTGGCGGGAGGTCGGAATGAGCAGTTCTTC.

The chain has TRBV20-1 and TRBJ2-1; 15 bases align to TRBD2. V was pared by 1 base and J by 4 bases, with 11 bases of the junction left unmatched. This CDR3 region has 19 residues. The germline V gene has CDR1 DFQATT and CDR2 SNEGSKA (reference sequence). The CDR3 reads CSARVYRTSGRVSYNEQFF. CDR3 nucleotides: TGCAGTGCTAGAGTTTACCGGACTAGCGGGAGGGTGAGTTACAATGAGCAGTTCTTC.

V and J are TRBV20-1 and TRBJ2-1, with D perhaps matching TRBD2 (6 bases). Trimming took off 3 bases at V and 2 bases at J, with 11 bases between the two ends. Germline V lookup: CDR1 DFQATT, CDR2 SNEGSKA (reference sequence). This CDR3 has 14 residues. CDR3 protein: CSARAGTAYNEQFF. The CDR3 DNA follows: TGCAGTGCTAGGGCTGGGACTGCCTACAATGAGCAGTTCTTC.

This clonotype was detected once. The V gene is TRBV5-1, the J gene TRBJ2-6, with D possibly matching TRBD1 (6 bases). The CDR3 runs to 16 residues. Germline V gene lookup returns CDR1 SGHRS and CDR2 YFSETQ. V shed 1 base and J shed 3 bases, with 11 bases lying between them. CDR3: CASSLLQGSGANVLTF. The CDR3 coding sequence is TGCGCCAGCAGCTTGCTACAGGGTAGTGGGGCCAACGTCCTGACTTTC.

This clonotype has more than one count but fewer than ten. The genes are TRBV20-1 and TRBJ2-2; TRBD2 agrees at 7 bases. V shed 3 bases and J 1 base; nucleotides not matched to a gene: 5. The CDR3 consists of 15 residues. Germline lookup yields CDR1 DFQATT and CDR2 SNEGSKA (reference sequence). CDR3 in DNA: TGCAGTGCTAGCGGGAGGCCAGTGAACACCGGGGAGCTGTTTTTT. Residues: CSASGRPVNTGELFF.

V is TRBV6-1 and J is TRBJ1-2, with 10 bases aligning to TRBD1. The CDR3 totals 14 residues. Germline-derived CDR1 and CDR2 are MNHNS and SASEGT. The V and J ends lost 6 bases and 8 bases, in that order; junction bases with no gene match: 9. CDR3 loop: CASRLPGQGRGYTF. The CDR3 DNA reads TGTGCCAGCAGGCTACCGGGACAGGGGCGCGGCTACACCTTC.

The V call is TRBV29-1, the J call TRBJ2-1; a possible D gene is TRBD2 (5 bases). The CDR3 spans 14 residues. Trimming took off 2 bases at V and 3 bases at J, with 11 bases between the two ends. CDR1 and CDR2 (germline): SQVTM, ANQGSEA. The CDR3 protein is CSVEFLALYNEQFF. The CDR3 DNA is TGCAGCGTTGAATTCCTAGCCCTCTACAATGAGCAGTTCTTC.

This rearrangement joins TRBV25-1 to TRBJ1-6; D is unresolved. Germline V CDR1 and CDR2: MGHDK, SYGVNS. The ends were cut back, 2 bases at V and 6 bases at J, with 11 bases in the middle. CDR3 length: 15 residues. CDR3 coding DNA: TGTGCCAGCAGTGAACGGCCAGCTCTTAATTCACCCCTCCACTTT. Translated, it gives CASSERPALNSPLHF.

J is TRBJ2-2 and V is TRBV5-1; D remains ambiguous. Germline V gene data show CDR1 as SGHRS and CDR2 as YFSETQ. The length of the CDR3 is 14 residues. V was cut by 0 bases and J by 3 bases, with 6 bases left in between. The CDR3 loop reads CASSLESYTGELFF. Written as DNA, the CDR3 is TGCGCCAGCAGCTTGGAGAGTTACACCGGGGAGCTGTTTTTT.

J is TRBJ1-1 and V is TRBV7-3; the D is unclear. The V end was cut by 1 base, the J end by 5 bases, with 5 bases between. The germline gives CDR1 SGHTA, CDR2 FQGTGA. This CDR3 comprises 12 residues. CDR3 sequence reads: CASSLKRTEAFF. The CDR3 region has the DNA TGTGCCAGCAGCTTAAAACGAACTGAAGCTTTCTTT.

This chain connects TRBV9 to TRBJ2-1, with 10 bases matching TRBD2. Germline V gives CDR1 SGDLS, CDR2 YYNGEE. J gave up 8 bases and V 1 base, and 9 bases lay outside the gene matches. This CDR3 contains 16 residues. CDR3 nucleotide sequence: TGTGCCAGCAGCGTAATGGCTAGCGGGAGTATCTATGAGCAGTTCTTC. It codes for CASSVMASGSIYEQFF.

The chain couples TRBV12-3 or TRBV12-4 to TRBJ2-2, with D hard to call. This CDR3 has 13 residues. Trimming shortened V by 5 bases and J by 8 bases, and 12 bases separated the two germline ends. The CDR3 nucleotides read TGTGCCAGCAGTCGCGGACCTCGTGGGGAGCTGTTTTTT. Its translation: CASSRGPRGELFF.